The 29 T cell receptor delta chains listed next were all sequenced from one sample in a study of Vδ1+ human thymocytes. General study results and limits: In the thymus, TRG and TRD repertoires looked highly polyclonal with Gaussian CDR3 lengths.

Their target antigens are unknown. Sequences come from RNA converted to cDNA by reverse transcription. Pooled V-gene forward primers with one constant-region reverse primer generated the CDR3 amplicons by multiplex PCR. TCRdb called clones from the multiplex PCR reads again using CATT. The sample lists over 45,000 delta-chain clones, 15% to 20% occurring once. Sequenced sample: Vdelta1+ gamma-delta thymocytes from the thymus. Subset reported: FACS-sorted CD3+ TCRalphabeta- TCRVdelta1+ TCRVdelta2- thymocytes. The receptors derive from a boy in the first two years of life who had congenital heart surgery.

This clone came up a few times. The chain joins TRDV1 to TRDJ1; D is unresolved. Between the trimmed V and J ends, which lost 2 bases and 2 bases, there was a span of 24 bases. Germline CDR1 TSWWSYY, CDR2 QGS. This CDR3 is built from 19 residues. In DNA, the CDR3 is TGTGCTCTTGGGGAATTTGAGGCCAGCCTCCCCGTTCATACCGATAAACTCATCTTT. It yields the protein CALGEFEASLPVHTDKLIF.

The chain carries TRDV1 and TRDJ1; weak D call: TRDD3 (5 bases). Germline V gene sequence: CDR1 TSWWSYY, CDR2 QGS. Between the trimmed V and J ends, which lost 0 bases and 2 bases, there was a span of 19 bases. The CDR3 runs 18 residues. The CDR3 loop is CALGELGIRRRGTDKLIF. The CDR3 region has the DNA TGTGCTCTTGGGGAACTCGGGATCCGACGCCGGGGGACCGATAAACTCATCTTT.

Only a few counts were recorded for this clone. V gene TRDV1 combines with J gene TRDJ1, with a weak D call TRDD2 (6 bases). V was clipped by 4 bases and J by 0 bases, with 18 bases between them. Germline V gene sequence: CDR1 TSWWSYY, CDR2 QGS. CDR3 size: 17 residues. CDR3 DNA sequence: TGTGCTCTTGGGGGGTGTATGTCCTACTTGTACACCGATAAACTCATCTTT. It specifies CALGGCMSYLYTDKLIF.

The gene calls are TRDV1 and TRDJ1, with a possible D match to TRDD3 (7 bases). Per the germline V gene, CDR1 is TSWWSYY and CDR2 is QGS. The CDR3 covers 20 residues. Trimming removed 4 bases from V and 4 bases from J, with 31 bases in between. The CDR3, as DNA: TGTGCTCTTGGGGGGGGACCTTCCCAGGAGGATACGCGAAGAAGCGATAAACTCATCTTT. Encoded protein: CALGGGPSQEDTRRSDKLIF.

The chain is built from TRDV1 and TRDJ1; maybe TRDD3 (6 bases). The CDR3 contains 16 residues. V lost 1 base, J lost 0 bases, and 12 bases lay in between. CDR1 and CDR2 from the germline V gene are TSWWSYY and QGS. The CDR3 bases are TGTGCTCTTGGGGAACCCGGGGGGAGATACACCGATAAACTCATCTTT. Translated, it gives CALGEPGGRYTDKLIF.

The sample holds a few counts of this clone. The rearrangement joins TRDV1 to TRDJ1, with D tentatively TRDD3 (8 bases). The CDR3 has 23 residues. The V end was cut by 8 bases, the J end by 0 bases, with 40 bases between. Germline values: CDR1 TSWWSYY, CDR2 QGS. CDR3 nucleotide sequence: TGTGCTCTTATCACAACCGGTGTGTTCCTACCTCTTTACTGGGGGTCCTACACCGATAAACTCATCTTT. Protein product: CALITTGVFLPLYWGSYTDKLIF.

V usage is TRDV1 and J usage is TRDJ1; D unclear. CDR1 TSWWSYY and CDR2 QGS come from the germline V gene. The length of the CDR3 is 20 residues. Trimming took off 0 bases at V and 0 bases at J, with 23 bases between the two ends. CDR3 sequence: CALGELREGPPLFYTDKLIF. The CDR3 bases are TGTGCTCTTGGGGAACTTAGGGAGGGGCCACCCCTCTTTTACACCGATAAACTCATCTTT.

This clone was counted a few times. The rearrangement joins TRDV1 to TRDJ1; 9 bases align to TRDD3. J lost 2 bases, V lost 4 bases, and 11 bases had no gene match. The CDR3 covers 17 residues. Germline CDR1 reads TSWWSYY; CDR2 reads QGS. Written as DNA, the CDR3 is TGTGCTCTTGGGGGGTCTACAGACTGGGGGAAGACCGATAAACTCATCTTT. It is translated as CALGGSTDWGKTDKLIF.

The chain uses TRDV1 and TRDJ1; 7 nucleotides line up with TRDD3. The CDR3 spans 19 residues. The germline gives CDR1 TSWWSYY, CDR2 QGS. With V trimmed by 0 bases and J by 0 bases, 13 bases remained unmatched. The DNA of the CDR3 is TGTGCTCTTGGGGAACTAGTCGTACTTCGTCTGGGGGACACCGATAAACTCATCTTT. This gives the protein CALGELVVLRLGDTDKLIF.

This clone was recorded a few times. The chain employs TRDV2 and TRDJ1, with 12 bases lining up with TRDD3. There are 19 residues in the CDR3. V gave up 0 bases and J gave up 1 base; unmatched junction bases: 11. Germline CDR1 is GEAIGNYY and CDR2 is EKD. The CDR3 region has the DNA TGTGCCTGTGACACCGCCTGGGGGATACGCTATGGCCTCACCGATAAACTCATCTTT. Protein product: CACDTAWGIRYGLTDKLIF.

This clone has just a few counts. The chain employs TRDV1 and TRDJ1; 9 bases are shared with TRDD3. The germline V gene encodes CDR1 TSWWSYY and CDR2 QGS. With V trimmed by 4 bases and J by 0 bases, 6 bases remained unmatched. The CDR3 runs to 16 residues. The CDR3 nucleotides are TGTGCTCTTGGGGGGTACTGGGGGACTGACACCGATAAACTCATCTTT. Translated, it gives CALGGYWGTDTDKLIF.

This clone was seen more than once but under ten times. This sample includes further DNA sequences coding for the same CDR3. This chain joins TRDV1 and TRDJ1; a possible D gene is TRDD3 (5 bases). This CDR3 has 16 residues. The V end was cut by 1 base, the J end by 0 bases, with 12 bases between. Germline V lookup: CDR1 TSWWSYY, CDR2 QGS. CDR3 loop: CALGEPPGGYTDKLIF. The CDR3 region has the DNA TGTGCTCTTGGGGAACCACCCGGGGGCTACACCGATAAACTCATCTTT.

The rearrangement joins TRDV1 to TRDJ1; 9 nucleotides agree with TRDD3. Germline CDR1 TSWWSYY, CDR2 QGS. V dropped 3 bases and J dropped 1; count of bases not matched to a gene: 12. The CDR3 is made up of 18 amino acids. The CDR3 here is CALGEVFRGYARTDKLIF. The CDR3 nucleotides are TGTGCTCTTGGGGAGGTCTTCAGGGGATACGCCCGCACCGATAAACTCATCTTT.

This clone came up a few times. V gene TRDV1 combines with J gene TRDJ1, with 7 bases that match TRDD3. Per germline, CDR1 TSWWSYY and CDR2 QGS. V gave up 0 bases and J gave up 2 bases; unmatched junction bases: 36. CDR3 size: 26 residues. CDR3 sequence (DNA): TGTGCTCTTGGGGAACTGGCACTAGTACGCCGGGTTTGGTCAAATCCTGGGGGGAAGGTGACCGATAAACTCATCTTT. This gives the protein CALGELALVRRVWSNPGGKVTDKLIF.

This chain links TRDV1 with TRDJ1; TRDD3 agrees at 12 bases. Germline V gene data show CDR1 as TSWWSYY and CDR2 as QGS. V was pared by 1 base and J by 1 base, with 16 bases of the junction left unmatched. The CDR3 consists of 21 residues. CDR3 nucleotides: TGTGCTCTTGGGGAACAGTATTCCTGGGGGATACGCGTAGGGGGCACCGATAAACTCATCTTT. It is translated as CALGEQYSWGIRVGGTDKLIF.

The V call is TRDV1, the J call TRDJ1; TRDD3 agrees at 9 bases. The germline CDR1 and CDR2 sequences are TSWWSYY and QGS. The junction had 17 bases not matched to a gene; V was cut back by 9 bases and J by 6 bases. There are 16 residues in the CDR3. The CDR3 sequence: CALLRWRLGDPHKLIF. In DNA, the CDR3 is TGTGCTCTGTTACGTTGGAGACTGGGGGACCCCCATAAACTCATCTTT.

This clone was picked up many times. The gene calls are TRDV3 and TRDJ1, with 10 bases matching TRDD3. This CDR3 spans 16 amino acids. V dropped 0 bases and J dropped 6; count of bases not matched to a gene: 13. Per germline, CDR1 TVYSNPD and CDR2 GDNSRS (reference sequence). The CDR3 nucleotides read TGTGCCTTTAGTTCCGTCAGGTACTGGGGGATTTATAAACTCATCTTT. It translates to CAFSSVRYWGIYKLIF.

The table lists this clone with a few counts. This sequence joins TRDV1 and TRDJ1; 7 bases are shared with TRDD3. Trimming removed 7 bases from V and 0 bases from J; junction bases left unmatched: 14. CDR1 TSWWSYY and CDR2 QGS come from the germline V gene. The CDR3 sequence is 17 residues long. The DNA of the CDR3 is TGTGCTCTTGACCACAGGGGGCCCTGGGGGGACACCGATAAACTCATCTTT. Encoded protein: CALDHRGPWGDTDKLIF.

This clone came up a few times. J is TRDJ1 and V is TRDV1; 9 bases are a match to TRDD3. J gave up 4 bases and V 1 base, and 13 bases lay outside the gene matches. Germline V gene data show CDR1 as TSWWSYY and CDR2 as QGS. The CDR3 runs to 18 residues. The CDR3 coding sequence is TGTGCTCTTGGGGAACAACCCAAACAGGGGGATACAGGCGATAAACTCATCTTT. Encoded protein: CALGEQPKQGDTGDKLIF.

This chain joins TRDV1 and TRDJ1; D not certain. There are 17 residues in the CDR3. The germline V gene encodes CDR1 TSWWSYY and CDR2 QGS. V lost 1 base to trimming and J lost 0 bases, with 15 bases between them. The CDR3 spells CALGEPPRLGYTDKLIF. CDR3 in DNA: TGTGCTCTTGGGGAACCACCCCGGTTAGGGTACACCGATAAACTCATCTTT.

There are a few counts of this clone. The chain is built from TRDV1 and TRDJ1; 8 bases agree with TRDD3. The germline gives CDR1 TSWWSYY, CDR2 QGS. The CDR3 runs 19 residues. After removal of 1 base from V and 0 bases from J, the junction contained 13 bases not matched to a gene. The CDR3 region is CALGERWPTVLGDTDKLIF. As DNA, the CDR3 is TGTGCTCTTGGGGAACGTTGGCCTACGGTACTGGGGGACACCGATAAACTCATCTTT.

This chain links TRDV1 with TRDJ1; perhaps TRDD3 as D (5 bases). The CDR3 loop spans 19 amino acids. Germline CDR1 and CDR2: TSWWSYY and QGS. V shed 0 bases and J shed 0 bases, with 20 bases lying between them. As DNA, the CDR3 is TGTGCTCTTGGGGAACTTTCCCCCTGGGTGGGACCTTACACCGATAAACTCATCTTT. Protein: CALGELSPWVGPYTDKLIF.

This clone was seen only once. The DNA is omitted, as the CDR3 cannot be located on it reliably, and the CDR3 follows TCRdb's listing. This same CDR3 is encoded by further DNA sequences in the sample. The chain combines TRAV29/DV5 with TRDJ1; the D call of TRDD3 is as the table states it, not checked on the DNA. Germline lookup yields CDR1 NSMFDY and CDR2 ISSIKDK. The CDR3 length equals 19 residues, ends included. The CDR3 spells CSVLLCSKRVLGTNDKLIF.

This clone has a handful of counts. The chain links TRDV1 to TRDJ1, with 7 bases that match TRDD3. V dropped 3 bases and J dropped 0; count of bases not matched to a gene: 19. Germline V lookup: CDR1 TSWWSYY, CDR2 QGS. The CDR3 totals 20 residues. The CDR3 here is CALGERTFAKGGWDTDKLIF. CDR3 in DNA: TGTGCTCTTGGGGAGCGAACCTTCGCAAAGGGGGGATGGGACACCGATAAACTCATCTTT.

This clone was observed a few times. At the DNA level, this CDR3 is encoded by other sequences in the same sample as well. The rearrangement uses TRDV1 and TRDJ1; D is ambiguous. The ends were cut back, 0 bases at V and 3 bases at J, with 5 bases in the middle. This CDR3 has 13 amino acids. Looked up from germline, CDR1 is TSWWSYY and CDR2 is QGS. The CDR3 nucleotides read TGTGCTCTTGGGGAACTGCCCCCCGATAAACTCATCTTT. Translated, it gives CALGELPPDKLIF.

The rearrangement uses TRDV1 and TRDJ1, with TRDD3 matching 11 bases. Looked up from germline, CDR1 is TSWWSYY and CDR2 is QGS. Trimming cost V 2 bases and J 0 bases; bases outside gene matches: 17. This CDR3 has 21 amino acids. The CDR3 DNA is TGTGCTCTTGGGGAAAGGTCGAAGGCTGGGGGATACTTTGGAAACACCGATAAACTCATCTTT. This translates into CALGERSKAGGYFGNTDKLIF.

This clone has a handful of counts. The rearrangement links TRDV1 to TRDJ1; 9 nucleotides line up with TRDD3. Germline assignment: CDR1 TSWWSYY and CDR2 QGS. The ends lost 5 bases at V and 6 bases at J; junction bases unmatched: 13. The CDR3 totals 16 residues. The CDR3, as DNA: TGTGCTCTTGGGACCAAGGACGTACTGGGGGACTATAAACTCATCTTT. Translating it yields CALGTKDVLGDYKLIF.

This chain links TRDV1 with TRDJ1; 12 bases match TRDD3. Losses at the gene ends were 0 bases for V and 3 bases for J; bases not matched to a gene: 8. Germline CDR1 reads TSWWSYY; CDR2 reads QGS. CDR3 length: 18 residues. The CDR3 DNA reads TGTGCTCTTGGGGAACTATCTGGGGGATACGCTTGCTCCGATAAACTCATCTTT. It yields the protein CALGELSGGYACSDKLIF.

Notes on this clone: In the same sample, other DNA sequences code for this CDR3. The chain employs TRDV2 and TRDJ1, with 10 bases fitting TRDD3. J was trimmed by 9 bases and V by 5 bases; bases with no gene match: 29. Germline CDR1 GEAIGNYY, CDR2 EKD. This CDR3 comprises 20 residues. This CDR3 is CACVPWPSYNSLGDMEELIF. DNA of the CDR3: TGTGCCTGTGTCCCCTGGCCTTCCTATAATAGCCTGGGGGATATGGAGGAACTCATCTTT.